These T cell receptor beta chains were read from a single sample in a study of cytomegalovirus exposure and HLA in healthy donors. Data came from immunoSEQ multiplex PCR; TCRdb stores just in-frame clones and leaves some out. Its listing shows under 200,000 clones. The source material was PBMCs. The receptors originated from a man younger than 40 in good health and CMV-seronegative. Both conserved end residues are part of each CDR3. D genes are given only for firm matches.

V	J	D	DNA	CDR3
TRBV19	TRBJ1-1	TRBD1	TGTGCCAGTCATACAGGGGGCGCCCGAACTGAAGCTTTCTTT	CASHTGGARTEAFF
TRBV2	TRBJ2-2	TRBD1	TGTGCCAGCACGGGGACCTTCTGGACAGGGAAGAACACCGGGGAGCTGTTTTTT	CASTGTFWTGKNTGELFF
TRBV5-1	TRBJ2-5	TRBD2	TGCGCCAGCACCTTAGCGGGTCAAGAGACCCAGTACTTC	CASTLAGQETQYF
TRBV18	TRBJ1-1	NA	TGTGCCAGCTCGGACAGCCCGAACACTGAAGCTTTCTTT	CASSDSPNTEAFF
TRBV19	TRBJ1-2	NA	TGTGCCAGTAGTATACCAGGGCACGGCTATGGCTACACCTTC	CASSIPGHGYGYTF
TRBV15	TRBJ1-5	NA	TGTGCCACCAGTGCGCAGGGTGTGATTCAGCCCCAGCATTTT	CATSAQGVIQPQHF
TRBV7-8	TRBJ2-5	NA	TGTGCCAGCAGCCACCCGGGGGGCTTAGAAGAGACCCAGTACTTC	CASSHPGGLEETQYF
TRBV2	TRBJ1-4	TRBD1	TGTGCCAGCAGCCTAACCGGGACAGGGGAAGAAAAACTGTTTTTT	CASSLTGTGEEKLFF
TRBV6-5	TRBJ1-2	TRBD1	TGTGCCAGCAGAGGGGGCATGATCGGCTATGGCTACACCTTC	CASRGGMIGYGYTF
TRBV5-5	TRBJ2-5	TRBD1	TGTGCCAGCAGCTTGTTGCGGTCCGGGACAGGAGCTGGGGAGACCCAGTACTTC	CASSLLRSGTGAGETQYF
TRBV30	TRBJ1-5	NA	TGTGCCTGGAGTTCGACACGCTACGATCAGCCCCAGCATTTT	CAWSSTRYDQPQHF
TRBV5-6	TRBJ2-1	TRBD2	TGTGCCAGCAGCTCGGGACTAGCGGGGTACAATGAGCAGTTCTTC	CASSSGLAGYNEQFF
TRBV10-2	TRBJ2-5	NA	TGCGCCAGCAGGACCTTAGGAAGGGGGGAGACCCAGTACTTC	CASRTLGRGETQYF
TRBV6-6	TRBJ1-3	NA	TGTGCCAGCAGTCTCTCAGGGCCACGGTGGGGAAACACCATATATTTT	CASSLSGPRWGNTIYF
TRBV6-1	TRBJ2-1	NA	TGTGCCAGCAGTGATACCAGGGGTCGTCTCTTCTACAATGAGCAGTTCTTC	CASSDTRGRLFYNEQFF
TRBV28	TRBJ1-2	NA	TGTGCCAGCAGTTTGCCAGGGGTACAAAGCTATGGCTACACCTTC	CASSLPGVQSYGYTF
TRBV10-1	TRBJ2-1	TRBD1	TGCGCCAGCAGTGGGACAGGGTACCCCTACAATGAGCAGTTCTTC	CASSGTGYPYNEQFF
TRBV13	TRBJ1-4	TRBD1	TGTGCCAGCAGCTTAGAGGGGACAGGGGATGAAAAACTGTTTTTT	CASSLEGTGDEKLFF
TRBV19	TRBJ2-1	TRBD2	TGTGCCAGTAGCTACCCTGGACTAGCGGGTTACAATGAGCAGTTCTTC	CASSYPGLAGYNEQFF
TRBV9	TRBJ1-6	NA	TGTGCCAGCAGCGTAGGGTTAGGTGCCGGGGATAATAATTCACCCCTCCACTTT	CASSVGLGAGDNNSPLHF
TRBV10-3	TRBJ1-1	TRBD1	TGTGCCATCAGCAGACAGGGTAACACTGAAGCTTTCTTT	CAISRQGNTEAFF
TRBV12-5	TRBJ1-3	NA	TGTGCTAGTGGTCCCCTGGAGCCGTCAGGAAACACCATATATTTT	CASGPLEPSGNTIYF
TRBV6-5	TRBJ2-2	NA	TGTGCCAGCAGCGAGCCGGCAGGGTCTCCCGGGGAGCTGTTTTTT	CASSEPAGSPGELFF
TRBV7-6	TRBJ2-1	NA	TGTGCCAGCAGCTTATCGCCCGCCAGGGGCATTGAGCAGTTCTTC	CASSLSPARGIEQFF
TRBV12-5	TRBJ1-5	NA	TGTGCTAGTGCCCCAGATAGCAATCAGCCCCAGCATTTT	CASAPDSNQPQHF
TRBV4-1	TRBJ2-2	TRBD1	TGCGCCAGCAGCCAACCCGGGACAGGGGGCTTTAGTACCGGGGAGCTGTTTTTT	CASSQPGTGGFSTGELFF
TRBV7-8	TRBJ2-2	NA	TGTGCCAGCAGCTTAGCGTTTGGAAATTTGGGAGGGGGCACCGGGGAGCTGTTTTTT	CASSLAFGNLGGGTGELFF
TRBV5-8	TRBJ1-5	TRBD1	TGTGCCAGCAGTAAGGGGACAGGTGAGTCCCAGCCCCAGCATTTT	CASSKGTGESQPQHF
TRBV5-1	TRBJ2-6	NA	TGCGCCAGCAGCTTCTCAGGGGACTCTGGGGCCAACGTCCTGACTTTC	CASSFSGDSGANVLTF
TRBV30	TRBJ1-5	NA	TGTGCCTGGGCAGGGACTGGGAGACAGCCCCAGCATTTT	CAWAGTGRQPQHF
TRBV5-1	TRBJ2-7	TRBD2	TGCGCCAGCAGCTTGGCAACAGGTAGCGGGAGGTCCTACGAGCAGTACTTC	CASSLATGSGRSYEQYF
TRBV4-3	TRBJ2-7	NA	TGCGCCAGCAGTCGAACCAGGTTATCCTACGAGCAGTACTTC	CASSRTRLSYEQYF
TRBV9	TRBJ2-7	NA	TGTGCCAGCAGCGTAGTGTCGGAGGGGTCCGAGCAGTACTTC	CASSVVSEGSEQYF
TRBV5-5	TRBJ1-4	NA	TGTGCCAGCACCCCGAGGGCTGCAACTAATGAAAAACTGTTTTTT	CASTPRAATNEKLFF
TRBV4-1	TRBJ2-7	TRBD1	TGCGCCAGCAGCCATTCCCAGGGGGCCACCTACGAGCAGTACTTC	CASSHSQGATYEQYF
TRBV14	TRBJ2-7	TRBD2	TGTGCCAGCAGCCAAGACCTAGCGGGAGCCTACGAGCAGTACTTC	CASSQDLAGAYEQYF
TRBV5-6	TRBJ1-3	NA	TGTGCCAGCAGCCCGCGGCAGAGCTCTGGAAACACCATATATTTT	CASSPRQSSGNTIYF
TRBV15	TRBJ1-2	NA	TGTGCCACCAGCAGAGGCCAGAACTATGGCTACACCTTC	CATSRGQNYGYTF
TRBV19	TRBJ1-3	NA	TGTGCCAGTAGTATAGATCCAGGGATCTGGCTTGGAAACACCATATATTTT	CASSIDPGIWLGNTIYF